These 16 T cell receptor beta chains came from one sample sequenced in a study of immune reconstitution after stem cell transplant in scleroderma. MiXCR, applied by TCRdb to the RT-PCR reads, yields one record per CDR3 protein. Of roughly 1,900 distinct CDR3 sequences in the sample, approximately 3.3% were seen once. The specimen was obtained before or after autologous hematopoietic stem cell transplantation (not recorded which). The receptors here all came from a male donor with systemic sclerosis.

This clonotype was counted many times. This chain connects TRBV5-4 to TRBJ2-1; 12 positions match TRBD2. The CDR3 is 18 amino acids. Trimming cost V 5 bases and J 4 bases; bases outside gene matches: 13. Germline V CDR1 and CDR2: SGHNT, YYREEE (reference sequence). The CDR3 sequence is CASRRRSSSGGGYNEQFF. The CDR3 coding sequence is TGTGCCAGCAGACGGCGCTCCTCTAGCGGGGGGGGGTACAATGAGCAGTTCTTC. Full variable domain (missing parts from reference TRBV5-4 and TRBJ2-1): ETGVTQSPTHLIKTRGQQVTLRCSSQSGHNTVSWYQQALGQGPQFIFQYYREEENGRGNFPPRFSGLQFPNYSSELNVNALELDDSALYLCASRRRSSSGGGYNEQFFGPGTRLTVL.

The rearrangement joins TRBV19 to TRBJ1-5; 7 nucleotides agree with TRBD1. Unmatched junction bases numbered 8, after V lost 6 bases and J lost 6 bases. There are 14 residues in the CDR3. Germline V gene sequence: CDR1 LNHDA, CDR2 SQIVND (reference sequence). CDR3 in DNA: TGTGCCAGTAGGCTTGGCAGGGGGACTCAGCCCCAGCATTTT. Encoded protein: CASRLGRGTQPQHF.

Relative to its sample, this clonotype is medium-sized. The rearrangement uses TRBV18 and TRBJ1-4; D remains unclear. The germline V gene encodes CDR1 KGHSH and CDR2 LQKENI. This CDR3 comprises 15 residues. Trimming cost V 0 bases and J 7 bases, with 12 bases left between them. The CDR3 DNA reads as TGTGCCAGCTCACCACCTACCAGTGGGAGTGAAAAACTGTTTTTT. Translating gives CASSPPTSGSEKLFF.

By sample share, this clonotype is medium-sized. The CDR3 nucleotides read TGTGCCAGTAAGGACAGGGGGCAGGGTCAGCCCCAGCATTTT. Protein sequence: CASKDRGQGQPQHF. The rearrangement links TRBV6-6 to TRBJ1-5; 11 bases align to TRBD1. The germline V gene has CDR1 MNHNY and CDR2 SVGAGI (reference sequence). Trimming took 9 bases from V and 6 from J; bases not matched to a gene: 7. The CDR3 is made up of 14 amino acids.

This clonotype is judged medium-sized. The chain is built from TRBV29-1 and TRBJ2-7; D possibly matches TRBD1 or TRBD2 (5 bases each). The CDR3 has 14 amino acids. The germline gives CDR1 SQVTM, CDR2 ANQGSEA. Trimming stripped 6 bases from V and 6 bases from J, with 21 bases between. This CDR3 is CSVSPGTTVSEQYF. Here the CDR3 DNA reads TGCAGCGTCTCCCCCGGGACGACAGTGAGCGAGCAGTACTTC.

By sample fraction, this clonotype is medium-sized. The V and J genes are TRBV7-2 and TRBJ2-1; TRBD2 agrees at 10 bases. This CDR3 is 14 amino acids long. Trimming took 7 bases from V and 10 from J; bases not matched to a gene: 10. Germline CDR1 is SGHTA and CDR2 is FQGNSA. CDR3 nucleotide sequence: TGTGCCAGCACCCGGCTAGCGGGAGTGGACGAGCAGTTCTTC. Translation: CASTRLAGVDEQFF.

By frequency in the sample, this clonotype is medium-sized. The gene calls are TRBV29-1 and TRBJ1-6; 9 bases map to TRBD1. Per the germline V gene, CDR1 is SQVTM and CDR2 is ANQGSEA. CDR3 size: 14 residues. Losses at the gene ends were 7 bases for V and 7 bases for J; bases not matched to a gene: 8. CDR3 loop: CSATWTGENSPLHF. As DNA, the CDR3 is TGCAGCGCTACGTGGACAGGGGAGAATTCACCCCTCCACTTT.

Sample share makes this clonotype medium-sized. The chain links TRBV28 to TRBJ1-2; D gene ambiguous. V was shortened by 8 bases and J by 8 bases, with 6 bases between the two germline ends. The germline V gene has CDR1 MDHEN and CDR2 SYDVKM. This CDR3 region has 9 residues. CDR3 bases: TGTGCCAGCGGTCCGGGCTACACCTTC. Amino acid sequence: CASGPGYTF.

By share of the sample, this clonotype is medium-sized (0.01 to 0.1%). The gene calls are TRBV2 and TRBJ2-1; D gene unclear. Germline lookup yields CDR1 SNHLY and CDR2 FYNNEI. CDR3 length: 13 amino acids. V was shortened by 8 bases and J by 0 bases, with 8 bases between the two germline ends. In nucleotides, the CDR3 is TGTGCCAGCGGTCCGAGCTCCTACAATGAGCAGTTCTTC. Amino acids: CASGPSSYNEQFF.

The chain uses TRBV13 and TRBJ1-2; perhaps TRBD1 as D (5 bases). Trimming stripped 6 bases from V and 6 bases from J, with 11 bases between. Germline CDR1 and CDR2: PRHDT and FYEKMQ (reference sequence). The CDR3 covers 12 residues. As DNA, the CDR3 is TGTGCCAGCAGTGGGGACGGAGATGGCTACACCTTC. It is translated as CASSGDGDGYTF.

In its sample, this clonotype ranks as medium-sized. The chain joins TRBV7-9 to TRBJ1-1, with a weak D call TRBD1 (5 bases). The germline V gene encodes CDR1 SEHNR and CDR2 FQNEAQ (reference sequence). The V end lost 1 base, the J end lost 8 bases, and 17 bases lay between the germline ends. This CDR3 is 15 amino acids long. CDR3 sequence (DNA): TGTGCCAGCAGCTTAGTCGTGGGGACGTTGAGGGAAGCTTTCTTT. Its protein product is CASSLVVGTLREAFF.

This clonotype was seen only a few times. This chain links TRBV19 with TRBJ1-2; perhaps TRBD1 as D (6 bases). The length of the CDR3 is 15 residues. V shed 5 bases and J shed 4 bases, with 17 bases lying between them. Germline CDR1 LNHDA, CDR2 SQIVND (reference sequence). CDR3 sequence reads: CASSPLLRDTYGYTF. DNA of the CDR3: TGTGCCAGTAGTCCCCTCCTTAGGGACACCTATGGCTACACCTTC.

By share, this clonotype ranks as medium-sized. The chain couples TRBV20-1 to TRBJ1-2; 8 bases map to TRBD1. The length of the CDR3 is 14 residues. CDR1 is DFQATT and CDR2 is SNEGSKA in the germline V gene (reference sequence). V trimming: 4 bases; J trimming: 0 bases; junction bases outside the gene matches: 4. For the CDR3, the DNA is TGCAGTGCTAAAACGGGACAGGCTAACTATGGCTACACCTTC. Translated, it gives CSAKTGQANYGYTF.

On this clonotype itself: A junction end diverges from the germline sequence, so it may reflect a read error. The CDR3, as DNA: TGTGCCGGCAGTTACTTGAAGGGACCGATCTTTTATGGCTACACCTTC. Amino acid sequence: CAGSYLKGPIFYGYTF. The V call is TRBV6-5, the J call TRBJ1-2, with D maybe TRBD1 (5 bases). CDR1 MNHEY and CDR2 SVGAGI come from the germline V gene. This CDR3 region has 16 residues.

In its sample, this clonotype ranks as medium-sized. In DNA, the CDR3 is TGTGCCAGCAGCTTACTTGGACAGGGTGGTCGAAATGGCTACACCTTC. Residues: CASSLLGQGGRNGYTF. The chain links TRBV5-6 to TRBJ1-2, with TRBD1 identical over 8 bases. This CDR3 region has 16 residues. The germline V gene encodes CDR1 SGHDT and CDR2 YYEEEE. Trimming removed 2 bases from V and 6 bases from J; junction bases left unmatched: 12.

This clonotype is medium-sized in the sample. The rearrangement links TRBV24-1 to TRBJ2-5, with TRBD2 identical over 7 bases. Germline V lookup: CDR1 KGHDR, CDR2 SFDVKD. CDR3 length: 16 amino acids. Trimming cost V 3 bases and J 4 bases; bases outside gene matches: 10. In DNA form, the CDR3 reads TGTGCCACCAGTGATCCTGGACTAGGGGTGGGAGAGACCCAGTACTTC. Its protein is CATSDPGLGVGETQYF.